Each of the 10 T cell receptor beta chains below was sequenced from the same sample in a study of T cell responses to AZD1222 COVID-19 vaccine. Some clones are missing from TCRdb's copy, which holds only in-frame ones; the method was immunoSEQ multiplex PCR. Among 120,000 to 150,000 clones, 90% were seen once, and the ten largest hold around 3.5%. The sequencing here drew on peripheral blood, taken on day 0 of AZD1222 vaccination. These receptors were taken from an adult in good health.

The V gene is TRBV3-1 (or the pseudogene TRBV3-2), the J gene TRBJ2-1; TRBD1 aligns across 7 bases. Germline V gene sequence: CDR1 LGHDT, CDR2 YNNKEL (reference sequence). The CDR3 is 16 residues long. J lost 0 bases, V lost 7 bases, and 9 bases had no gene match. The CDR3 coding sequence is TGTGCCAGCAAGGCCGCGAGACAGGGCTCCTACAATGAGCAGTTCTTC. Translated: CASKAARQGSYNEQFF.

Only one count was recorded for this clone. CDR3 nucleotide sequence: TGTGCCAGCAGCCCCCGGGGGATAGCGGGGGGGCTCTCGGCCCAGTACTTC. Translated, it gives CASSPRGIAGGLSAQYF. The rearrangement links TRBV7-2 to TRBJ2-5; 11 bases match TRBD2. This CDR3 is 17 amino acids long. V was clipped by 5 bases and J by 9 bases; unmatched bases: 17. Germline V gene lookup returns CDR1 SGHTA and CDR2 FQGNSA.

The CDR3 protein is CARRTGSFTDTQYF. The CDR3, as DNA: TGTGCCAGAAGGACAGGGTCCTTCACAGATACGCAGTATTTT. The chain carries TRBV30 and TRBJ2-3; 8 positions match TRBD1. V shed 8 bases and J 2 bases; nucleotides not matched to a gene: 9. CDR3 length equals 14 residues. From germline, CDR1 is GTSNPN and CDR2 SVGIG (reference sequence).

The V and J genes are TRBV5-6 and TRBJ1-4; D gene ambiguous. The CDR3 runs 16 residues. Trimming removed 3 bases from V and 6 bases from J, with 18 bases in between. Germline V CDR1 and CDR2: SGHDT, YYEEEE. CDR3 amino acids: CASSSELLKLDEKLFF. Here the CDR3 DNA reads TGTGCCAGCAGCTCGGAACTCCTAAAGTTGGATGAAAAACTGTTTTTT.

The V and J genes are TRBV29-1 and TRBJ1-5; 9 bases line up with TRBD1. The ends lost 6 bases at V and 4 bases at J; junction bases unmatched: 7. The CDR3 spans 14 residues. Germline CDR1 and CDR2: SQVTM and ANQGSEA. The CDR3 coding sequence is TGCAGCGTGGGGACAGGGACGATGAATCAGCCCCAGCATTTT. Translating gives CSVGTGTMNQPQHF.

The chain is built from TRBV7-9 and TRBJ1-2; D uncertain. Germline V gene data show CDR1 as SEHNR and CDR2 as FQNEAQ (reference sequence). The CDR3 is made up of 12 amino acids. V gave up 5 bases and J gave up 8 bases, with 12 bases separating them. The CDR3, as DNA: TGTGCCAGCAGCCCCCTCGAGGGAGGCTACACCTTC. Its translation is CASSPLEGGYTF.

The chain combines TRBV5-1 with TRBJ1-5; 10 nucleotides match TRBD1. The CDR3 loop spans 15 amino acids. Germline CDR1 reads SGHRS; CDR2 reads YFSETQ. Trimming took 2 bases from V and 5 from J; bases not matched to a gene: 4. The CDR3 nucleotides read TGCGCCAGCAGCTTCGAGGGACAGGGGCATCAGCCCCAGCATTTT. Protein: CASSFEGQGHQPQHF. The complete variable domain, with remaining parts taken from reference TRBV5-1 and TRBJ1-5, reads KAGVTQTPRYLIKTRGQQVTLSCSPISGHRSVSWYQQTPGQGLQFLFEYFSETQRNKGNFPGRFSGRQFSNSRSEMNVSTLELGDSALYLCASSFEGQGHQPQHFGDGTRLSIL.

The chain is built from TRBV6-5 and TRBJ1-1; D might be TRBD1 (5 bases). V lost 8 bases and J lost 3, with 16 bases in between. The CDR3 has 14 residues. Looked up from germline, CDR1 is MNHEY and CDR2 is SVGAGI. The CDR3 here is CASGLRGRDTEAFF. CDR3 nucleotides: TGTGCCAGCGGCTTGAGGGGCAGAGACACTGAAGCTTTCTTT.

In its sample, this clone was seen once. The rearrangement links TRBV7-2 to TRBJ2-2; D is undetermined. Germline V gives CDR1 SGHTA, CDR2 FQGNSA. The V end was cut by 6 bases, the J end by 6 bases, with 20 bases between. CDR3 length equals 16 residues. CDR3: CASRPVRVSGAGELFF. The CDR3 DNA reads as TGTGCCAGCAGACCAGTCCGGGTTAGTGGGGCCGGGGAGCTGTTTTTT.

J is TRBJ1-4 and V is TRBV3-1 (or the pseudogene TRBV3-2); tentatively, D is TRBD1 (6 bases). Per germline, CDR1 LGHDT and CDR2 YNNKEL (reference sequence). This CDR3 comprises 15 residues. V lost 3 bases and J 7 bases, leaving 15 bases between the germline ends. The CDR3 sequence is CASSQKNRAREKLFF. The CDR3 region has the DNA TGTGCCAGCAGCCAGAAAAACAGGGCACGTGAAAAACTGTTTTTT.